This TCR beta chain was captured by sequencing in a study of prognosis after radiotherapy for stage I lung cancer. The wider study: Enrollment began in 2018 and ended in 2019; the enrolled patients had stage I non-small cell lung cancer. Histologically, the tumors comprised squamous cell carcinoma in about 7 patients and adenocarcinoma in twelve. A handful of patients had distant metastases at a median of roughly seven months after radiotherapy, and 15 showed no significant progression. Whole-study findings and limits: Patients' TRBV and TRBJ gene usage reportedly differed by presence or absence of metastases.

The length of the CDR3 is 15 residues. The germline V gene encodes CDR1 SNHLY and CDR2 FYNNEI. The V end lost 0 bases, the J end lost 7 bases, and 13 bases lay between the germline ends. This clonotype was found many times. Antigen: not known. Two-round multiplex PCR on genomic DNA was the method by which TCR beta CDR3 was amplified. The use of primers specific to each TRBV and TRBJ gene characterized first-round PCR. MiXCR, applied by TCRdb to the multiplex PCR reads, yields one record per CDR3 protein. The data contain about 51,000 distinct CDR3 sequences, 30% to 35% of them singletons. This specimen consisted of PBMCs, obtained before or after stereotactic body radiation therapy (not recorded which). This sequence originates from a donor over 45 with non-small cell lung cancer. The rearrangement links TRBV2 to TRBJ2-1; D is unresolved. CDR3 residues: CASSEAWPVGNEQFF. CDR3 in DNA: TGTGCCAGCAGTGAAGCGTGGCCGGTAGGGAATGAGCAGTTCTTC. The full variable domain, rest sourced from reference TRBV2 and TRBJ2-1, is EPEVTQTPSHQVTQMGQEVILRCVPISNHLYFYWYRQILGQKVEFLVSFYNNEISEKSEIFDDQFSVERPDGSNFTLKIRSTKLEDSAMYFCASSEAWPVGNEQFFGPGTRLTVL.